These 25 T cell receptor beta chains came from one sample sequenced in a study of T-cell memory formation after mild COVID-19. TCRdb ran MiXCR on the 5' RACE reads and lists one entry per CDR3 protein. In the table there are roughly 350,000 distinct CDR3 sequences, 21% of which are singletons. The sample comprised PBMCs or a T cell subset sorted from them (not recorded which). The receptors come from an adult woman who had mild COVID-19 (a few samples of this study predate the infection). Cell type and time point are not known.

The CDR3 loop is CASSYRMNTEAFF. The CDR3 DNA follows: TGTGCCAGCAGCTACAGAATGAACACTGAAGCTTTCTTT. The chain couples TRBV7-2 to TRBJ1-1; D uncertain. The CDR3 has 13 amino acids. From germline, CDR1 is SGHTA and CDR2 FQGNSA. Trimming stripped 4 bases from V and 0 bases from J, with 6 bases between.

This clonotype was seen a handful of times. This chain connects TRBV4-1 to TRBJ2-2; D not resolved. Germline lookup yields CDR1 MGHRA and CDR2 YSYEKL. This CDR3 has 15 residues. The V and J ends lost 1 base and 0 bases respectively, with 6 bases between them. The CDR3 loop is CASSQVGSNTGELFF. In DNA, the CDR3 is TGCGCCAGCAGCCAAGTTGGTTCGAACACCGGGGAGCTGTTTTTT.

This chain joins TRBV24-1 and TRBJ2-1; D is possibly TRBD2 (5 bases). CDR3 length: 16 amino acids. The V gene's germline CDR1 is KGHDR and CDR2 SFDVKD. V was trimmed by 1 base and J by 0 bases, leaving 9 bases between them. This chain's CDR3 is CATSDFRGPSYNEQFF. DNA for the CDR3: TGTGCCACCAGTGATTTCCGCGGGCCCTCCTACAATGAGCAGTTCTTC.

This chain joins TRBV11-2 and TRBJ2-1; 10 nucleotides agree with TRBD2. V lost 0 bases and J lost 2; bases outside the gene matches: 7. The CDR3 covers 18 residues. The germline gives CDR1 SGHAT, CDR2 FQNNGV. CDR3: CASSLDELAGAPYNEQFF. DNA of the CDR3: TGTGCCAGCAGCTTAGATGAGCTAGCGGGAGCCCCCTACAATGAGCAGTTCTTC.

This clonotype was seen a single time. The rearrangement uses TRBV6-1 and TRBJ2-3, with D possibly matching TRBD1 (6 bases). The CDR3 covers 16 residues. Trimming took off 2 bases at V and 2 bases at J, with 14 bases between the two ends. Germline CDR1 reads MNHNS; CDR2 reads SASEGT. The chain's CDR3 is CASSEPDRPDTDTQYF. DNA for the CDR3: TGTGCCAGCAGTGAACCCGACAGGCCCGACACAGATACGCAGTATTTT.

The table lists this clonotype with a few counts. V is TRBV6-2 or TRBV6-3 and J is TRBJ1-1; 9 bases agree with TRBD1. The CDR3 has 17 amino acids. The ends lost 5 bases at V and 1 base at J; junction bases unmatched: 11. Germline-derived CDR1 and CDR2 are MNHEY and SVGEGT. In DNA, the CDR3 is TGTGCCAGCAGTCACGTAGACAGGGGGTTATGGAACACTGAAGCTTTCTTT. Protein: CASSHVDRGLWNTEAFF.

This sequence joins TRBV20-1 and TRBJ2-1, with TRBD1 identical over 7 bases. CDR3 length: 15 residues. From germline, CDR1 is DFQATT and CDR2 SNEGSKA (reference sequence). V lost 0 bases to trimming and J lost 10 bases; unmatched junction nucleotides: 12. The DNA for the CDR3 is TGCAGTGCTAGAGATCTGGAGACAGGGTCGGAAGAGCAGTTCTTC. Protein product: CSARDLETGSEEQFF.

V is TRBV11-3 and J is TRBJ2-3; TRBD2 matches 10 bases. This CDR3 is 18 amino acids long. V was clipped by 0 bases and J by 5 bases; unmatched bases: 11. The V gene's germline CDR1 is SGHNT and CDR2 YENEEA. This CDR3 reads CASSLEAAGGPSEDTQYF. In DNA form, the CDR3 reads TGTGCCAGCAGCTTAGAGGCAGCGGGAGGGCCCTCTGAAGATACGCAGTATTTT.

The chain recombines TRBV12-3 or TRBV12-4 with TRBJ2-7; 15 nucleotides agree with TRBD2. V lost 5 bases and J lost 6; bases outside the gene matches: 5. The CDR3 length is 15 residues. CDR3 DNA sequence: TGTGCCAGCAGTCCTCCGGGACTAGCGGGGGGCGAGCAGTACTTC. This encodes CASSPPGLAGGEQYF.

The V and J genes are TRBV7-9 and TRBJ1-2; D may be TRBD1 (5 bases). Per germline, CDR1 SEHNR and CDR2 FQNEAQ (reference sequence). Trimming stripped 6 bases from V and 6 bases from J, with 14 bases between. The CDR3 covers 13 residues. The DNA for the CDR3 is TGTGCCAGCAGGCCCAGGGAGGCTGATGGCTACACCTTC. The encoded protein is CASRPREADGYTF.

This clonotype was seen a single time. V is TRBV12-3 or TRBV12-4 and J is TRBJ1-4, with unresolved D. V dropped 8 bases and J dropped 7 bases, with 17 bases sitting between them. This CDR3 is 14 amino acids long. This CDR3 is CASSSGGKVEKLFF. CDR3 sequence (DNA): TGTGCCAGCTCGTCCGGAGGGAAGGTTGAAAAACTGTTTTTT.

Only a few counts were recorded for this clonotype. The chain combines TRBV7-2 with TRBJ2-1, with TRBD2 matching over 8 bases. This CDR3 contains 17 residues. The ends lost 3 bases at V and 7 bases at J; junction bases unmatched: 14. Germline V gene sequence: CDR1 SGHTA, CDR2 FQGNSA. The CDR3 here is CASSFLRSGRAGNEQFF. DNA of the CDR3: TGTGCCAGCAGCTTTTTGCGGTCCGGGAGGGCCGGTAATGAGCAGTTCTTC.

This clonotype occurred a few times. CDR3 DNA sequence: TGCAGTGCTACCGGGACCCGCGGGCTCATTCAGTACTTC. This encodes CSATGTRGLIQYF. The rearrangement uses TRBV20-1 and TRBJ2-4; D is perhaps TRBD1 or TRBD2 (5 bases each). Germline V CDR1 and CDR2: DFQATT, SNEGSKA (reference sequence). This CDR3 is 13 amino acids long. The V end lost 4 bases, the J end lost 9 bases, and 16 bases lay between the germline ends.

The chain links TRBV4-1 to TRBJ2-1; D is perhaps TRBD2 (6 bases). Trimming took 0 bases from V and 8 from J, leaving 17 bases between them. The CDR3 is 16 amino acids. Germline V lookup: CDR1 MGHRA, CDR2 YSYEKL. The CDR3 region is CASSQEAGGLYDEQFF. The CDR3, as DNA: TGCGCCAGCAGCCAAGAGGCCGGGGGTCTTTACGATGAGCAGTTCTTC.

The chain uses TRBV7-8 and TRBJ2-3, with no clear D. Trimming took off 0 bases at V and 1 base at J, with 5 bases between the two ends. The V gene's germline CDR1 is SGHVS and CDR2 FQNEAQ. This CDR3 has 14 residues. As DNA, the CDR3 is TGTGCCAGCAGCTTAGCGTGGGGCACAGATACGCAGTATTTT. It is translated as CASSLAWGTDTQYF.

The chain employs TRBV25-1 and TRBJ1-1; D is unresolved. Per the germline V gene, CDR1 is MGHDK and CDR2 is SYGVNS. This CDR3 comprises 11 residues. The ends were cut back, 6 bases at V and 5 bases at J, with 7 bases in the middle. In DNA, the CDR3 is TGTGCCAGCAGAGACCGTACTGAAGCTTTCTTT. It encodes CASRDRTEAFF.

This clonotype has just one count. The V call is TRBV7-3, the J call TRBJ1-5; D might be TRBD1 (5 bases). The CDR3 has 13 residues. CDR1 and CDR2 from the germline V gene are SGHTA and FQGTGA. Trimming took 0 bases from V and 6 from J, leaving 6 bases between them. In DNA, the CDR3 is TGTGCCAGCAGCTTAACGAGGGGTCAGCCCCAGCATTTT. Translated: CASSLTRGQPQHF.

The J gene is TRBJ2-1, the V gene TRBV3-1, with D tentatively TRBD2 (7 bases). Germline CDR1 LGHDT, CDR2 YNNKEL (reference sequence). The CDR3 has 18 residues. V was trimmed by 4 bases and J by 0 bases, leaving 19 bases between them. CDR3 sequence: CASSLADGGRSSYNEQFF. Here the CDR3 DNA reads TGTGCCAGCAGCCTCGCCGACGGGGGGCGGAGCTCCTACAATGAGCAGTTCTTC.

The chain links TRBV11-2 to TRBJ1-6; D gene unclear. With 6 bases removed from V and 8 bases from J, the gap between germline ends came to 11 bases. Germline CDR1 reads SGHAT; CDR2 reads FQNNGV. This CDR3 is built from 13 residues. The CDR3 sequence is CASRRAGDSPLHF. In DNA, the CDR3 is TGTGCCAGCAGGAGGGCCGGGGATTCACCCCTCCACTTT.

This clonotype has more than one count but fewer than ten. V is TRBV10-3 and J is TRBJ1-4; a possible D gene is TRBD1 (5 bases). V was pared by 11 bases and J by 8 bases, with 18 bases between. Germline V gene lookup returns CDR1 ENHRY and CDR2 SYGVKD. This CDR3 comprises 13 residues. The CDR3 DNA sequence: TGTGCCGCCAGCGGGGCTTTCCGGGAAAAACTGTTTTTT. The encoded protein is CAASGAFREKLFF.

The chain is built from TRBV4-1 and TRBJ2-3; maybe TRBD2 (6 bases). The germline gives CDR1 MGHRA, CDR2 YSYEKL. V was shortened by 2 bases and J by 0 bases, with 21 bases between the two germline ends. The CDR3 runs 19 residues. CDR3 amino acids: CASSQRRSSGEASTDTQYF. The CDR3 bases are TGCGCCAGCAGCCAAAGACGATCGTCGGGGGAGGCTAGCACAGATACGCAGTATTTT.

V usage is TRBV4-1 and J usage is TRBJ2-3, with 10 positions matching TRBD2. V shed 4 bases, J shed 6 bases, and the junction held 7 bases outside the gene matches. Per the germline V gene, CDR1 is MGHRA and CDR2 is YSYEKL. This CDR3 is 15 amino acids long. CDR3 amino acids: CASSPTAGGPDTQYF. The CDR3 nucleotides read TGCGCCAGCAGCCCTACAGCGGGGGGGCCGGATACGCAGTATTTT.

The gene calls are TRBV7-2 and TRBJ2-7; 9 bases map to TRBD2. The CDR3 is made up of 16 amino acids. Germline V lookup: CDR1 SGHTA, CDR2 FQGNSA. The junction had 12 bases not matched to a gene; V was cut back by 5 bases and J by 4 bases. The CDR3 reads CASSRAGLASRYEQYF. Here the CDR3 DNA reads TGTGCCAGCAGCAGAGCGGGACTAGCCTCCCGTTACGAGCAGTACTTC. The full variable domain, its missing parts supplied by reference TRBV7-2 and TRBJ2-7, is GAGVSQSPSNKVTEKGKDVELRCDPISGHTALYWYRQSLGQGLEFLIYFQGNSAPDKSGLPSDRFSAERTGGSVSTLTIQRTQQEDSAVYLCASSRAGLASRYEQYFGPGTRLTVT.

The chain couples TRBV19 to TRBJ1-1; D uncertain. Looked up from germline, CDR1 is LNHDA and CDR2 is SQIVND (reference sequence). This CDR3 is built from 14 residues. V was cut by 1 base and J by 1 base, with 7 bases left in between. The CDR3 nucleotides read TGTGCCAGTAGTATAGGAGGGTGGAACACTGAAGCTTTCTTT. Amino acids: CASSIGGWNTEAFF.

This chain uses TRBV24-1 with TRBJ2-2; TRBD1 agrees at 7 bases. The CDR3 extends over 14 amino acids. The trim removed 7 bases at V and 5 bases at J, leaving 6 bases unmatched. Germline-derived CDR1 and CDR2 are KGHDR and SFDVKD. The CDR3 coding sequence is TGTGCCACCAGCGACAGGGTGGGAACCGGGGAGCTGTTTTTT. Protein product: CATSDRVGTGELFF.